This TCR beta chain was found in a study of T-cell memory formation after mild COVID-19. This clonotype was found a few times. Its antigen is as yet unknown. Study-wide findings and caveats: The main location of contracting CD4+ clones was CM and EM, and that of contracting CD8+ clones was EMRA. The authors did not confirm SARS-CoV-2 specificity of second-wave clones peaking day 37.

TCRdb re-analysed the 5' RACE reads in MiXCR, keeping a single row per CDR3 protein. The sample has about 340,000 distinct CDR3 sequences, 20% to 25% seen once; the top ten hold roughly a fifth. Sequences were obtained from PBMCs or a T cell subset sorted from them (not recorded which). The TCR sequence derives from a man between 18 and 29 years old who had mild COVID-19 (a few samples of this study predate the infection). Cell type and time point are not known.

CDR3: CATQGMAQPQHF. The CDR3 bases are TGTGCCACACAAGGGATGGCTCAGCCCCAGCATTTT. The V call is TRBV6-2 or TRBV6-3, the J call TRBJ1-5; no reliable D call. Germline V gene lookup returns CDR1 MNHEY and CDR2 SVGEGT. This CDR3 region has 12 residues. Trimming pared 10 bases from V and 6 bases from J, leaving 13 bases between.